This T cell receptor (beta chain) came from a study of T cell responses to AZD1222 COVID-19 vaccine. Study observations and caveats: Of the AZD1222 recipients, only five to seven were seropositive at baseline. Across the whole spike, CD4 TCRs peaked at regions 160-218 and 743-854. There were mostly white British donors and more females than males, and clonal diversity was possibly underestimated.

V gave up 6 bases and J gave up 6 bases, with 15 bases separating them. Germline V gene data show CDR1 as MDHEN and CDR2 as SYDVKM. The CDR3 has 14 amino acids. This clone was observed once. Its matching antigen is unknown. Profiled with immunoSEQ multiplex PCR; TCRdb holds only in-frame clones, not every one. The sample consists of 150,000 to 200,000 clones, around 87% of them appearing once. This clonotype was obtained from an adult in good health. The sample here was peripheral blood, taken on day 0 of MenACWY control vaccination. The chain employs TRBV28 and TRBJ1-5; D possibly corresponds to TRBD1 (6 bases). The CDR3 bases are TGTGCCAGCAGCCGGGTGGGGGCGGGTCAGCCCCAGCATTTT. Encoded protein: CASSRVGAGQPQHF.